Shown below are 15 T cell receptor beta chains from a single sample sequenced in a study of blood T cell repertoires in COVID-19. Profiled with immunoSEQ multiplex PCR; TCRdb holds only in-frame clones, not every one. Altogether approximately 260,000 clones are present, over 80% being singletons, with the ten largest covering about 1.9%. Sequenced: PBMCs or T cells enriched from blood (not recorded which). These receptors originate from a woman aged 18-35 years who had recovered from COVID-19.

The gene calls are TRBV18 and TRBJ1-1; TRBD1 is a possible D gene (5 bases). Germline values: CDR1 KGHSH, CDR2 LQKENI. V was shortened by 1 base and J by 1 base, with 13 bases between the two germline ends. The CDR3 sequence is 16 residues long. The CDR3 DNA is TGTGCCAGCTCACCACGGGAGGGGCAGGCGAACACTGAAGCTTTCTTT. Its translation is CASSPREGQANTEAFF.

The chain links TRBV18 to TRBJ1-1, with 8 bases fitting TRBD1. Germline-derived CDR1 and CDR2 are KGHSH and LQKENI. With 4 bases clipped from V and 3 bases from J, the junction kept 7 bases outside the gene matches. This CDR3 is 15 amino acids long. This CDR3 reads CASSLWPRGHTEAFF. CDR3 nucleotide sequence: TGTGCCAGCTCACTCTGGCCCAGGGGGCACACTGAAGCTTTCTTT.

For this clone: The sample carries other DNA sequences with the same CDR3. The V and J genes are TRBV27 and TRBJ1-5; D is unresolved. Germline lookup yields CDR1 MNHEY and CDR2 SMNVEV (reference sequence). The CDR3 is 14 amino acids. V lost 4 bases and J 2 bases, leaving 9 bases between the germline ends. CDR3 bases: TGTGCCAGCAGTTCGGGGTTAGGCAATCAGCCCCAGCATTTT. Translated: CASSSGLGNQPQHF.

The genes are TRBV7-9 and TRBJ1-2, with 7 bases fitting TRBD1. V lost 7 bases and J lost 6; bases outside the gene matches: 8. This CDR3 comprises 13 residues. The germline CDR1 and CDR2 sequences are SEHNR and FQNEAQ (reference sequence). The chain's CDR3 is CASIADREDGYTF. DNA for the CDR3: TGTGCCAGCATCGCCGACAGGGAGGATGGCTACACCTTC.

The chain uses TRBV9 and TRBJ2-1, with 7 bases that match TRBD2. The V and J ends lost 3 bases and 8 bases, in that order; junction bases with no gene match: 11. Looked up from germline, CDR1 is SGDLS and CDR2 is YYNGEE. The CDR3 sequence is 15 residues long. This CDR3 reads CASSALLGLADEQFF. Here the CDR3 DNA reads TGTGCCAGCAGCGCTCTCCTGGGGCTAGCGGATGAGCAGTTCTTC.

V gene TRBV5-1 combines with J gene TRBJ1-1; TRBD1 might be the D (5 bases). The V gene lost 0 bases and the J gene lost 6 bases, with 18 bases spanning the gap. CDR1 and CDR2 from the germline V gene are SGHRS and YFSETQ. This CDR3 spans 16 amino acids. The CDR3 region is CASSLVSGAGVAEAFF. For the CDR3, the DNA is TGCGCCAGCAGCTTGGTGTCCGGGGCGGGGGTAGCTGAAGCTTTCTTT.

The chain combines TRBV6-4 with TRBJ1-2; TRBD1 agrees at 8 bases. The CDR3 is made up of 14 amino acids. V dropped 5 bases and J dropped 4; count of bases not matched to a gene: 6. CDR1 and CDR2 (germline): MRHNA, SNTAGT. CDR3 in DNA: TGTGCCAGCAGTCAGACCGGGACAGGCTATGGCTACACCTTC. It yields the protein CASSQTGTGYGYTF.

This clone was picked up a small number of times. The V call is TRBV29-1, the J call TRBJ1-2; TRBD1 aligns across 8 bases. Germline V gives CDR1 SQVTM, CDR2 ANQGSEA. The V gene end was trimmed by 5 bases and the J gene end by 8 bases; junction bases not matched to a gene: 7. The CDR3 runs 12 residues. For the CDR3, the DNA is TGCAGCGTTCTCAGGGGGCAGGACGGCTACACCTTC. It translates to CSVLRGQDGYTF.

CDR3: CASSYSKGLSPLHF. The CDR3, as DNA: TGTGCCAGCAGTTACTCGAAGGGGTTATCACCCCTCCACTTT. The chain joins TRBV6-5 to TRBJ1-6, with D possibly TRBD1 on 5 matching bases. This CDR3 spans 14 amino acids. Between the trimmed V and J ends, which lost 0 bases and 10 bases, there was a span of 10 bases. CDR1 is MNHEY, CDR2 SVGAGI, per germline.

The chain has TRBV9 and TRBJ1-1; tentatively, D is TRBD1 (5 bases). The germline gives CDR1 SGDLS, CDR2 YYNGEE. The V end lost 0 bases, the J end lost 11 bases, and 11 bases lay between the germline ends. CDR3 length: 12 amino acids. DNA for the CDR3: TGTGCCAGCAGCGTAGACGGGGGGATGGCTTTCTTT. This encodes CASSVDGGMAFF.

This chain connects TRBV5-1 to TRBJ1-1; 8 bases fit TRBD1. Losses at the gene ends were 4 bases for V and 1 base for J; bases not matched to a gene: 3. This CDR3 is 14 amino acids long. The germline CDR1 and CDR2 sequences are SGHRS and YFSETQ. The CDR3: CASSGGTGNTEAFF. In DNA, the CDR3 is TGCGCCAGCAGCGGGGGGACAGGGAACACTGAAGCTTTCTTT.

The chain combines TRBV7-8 with TRBJ1-2; possibly TRBD1 for D (6 bases). From germline, CDR1 is SGHVS and CDR2 FQNEAQ. The CDR3 covers 13 residues. Trimming cost V 11 bases and J 0 bases, with 13 bases left between them. The CDR3 nucleotides are TGTGCCTCCGCGGACAGCGCTAACTATGGCTACACCTTC. This codes for CASADSANYGYTF.

The gene calls are TRBV7-6 and TRBJ1-3; TRBD1 is a possible D gene (5 bases). This CDR3 is 15 amino acids long. Germline loops: CDR1 SGHVS, CDR2 FNYEAQ. With 10 bases removed from V and 0 bases from J, the gap between germline ends came to 16 bases. CDR3 residues: CAKAHVRGSGNTIYF. CDR3 sequence (DNA): TGTGCCAAAGCGCATGTTAGGGGCTCTGGAAACACCATATATTTT. The variable domain in full, with the rest retrieved from reference TRBV7-6 and TRBJ1-3, is GAGVSQSPRYKVTKRGQDVALRCDPISGHVSLYWYRQALGQGPEFLTYFNYEAQQDKSGLPNDRFSAERPEGSISTLTIQRTEQRDSAMYRCAKAHVRGSGNTIYFGEGSWLTVV.

The CDR3 nucleotides read TGCGCCAGCAGACCCGCTGGGGGGGTCAGCAATCAGCCCCAGCATTTT. Translating gives CASRPAGGVSNQPQHF. The chain joins TRBV10-2 to TRBJ1-5, with D perhaps TRBD1 (5 bases). The V gene lost 6 bases and the J gene lost 1 base, with 16 bases spanning the gap. The CDR3 loop spans 16 amino acids. In germline, CDR1 is WSHSY, CDR2 SAAADI.

This clone was observed once. The CDR3 sequence: CASSLRRDRVIREQETQYF. Written as DNA, the CDR3 is TGTGCCAGCAGCTTACGCCGGGACAGGGTTATCCGGGAACAAGAGACCCAGTACTTC. V and J are TRBV5-8 and TRBJ2-5, with 9 bases lining up with TRBD1. The CDR3 totals 19 residues. V was pared by 2 bases and J by 2 bases, with 16 bases of the junction left unmatched. Germline lookup yields CDR1 SGHTS and CDR2 YDEGEE.